These 18 T cell receptor beta chains came from one sample sequenced in a study of T cells in Graves' hyperthyroidism and ophthalmopathy. Amplification of TCR beta CDR3 regions was performed using RNA transcripts as template. During a first-round RT-PCR of the TCR CDR3, the HTBI primer set was used. TCRdb re-derived calls from the multiplex PCR reads in MiXCR, one entry per CDR3 protein. The repertoire has hundreds of thousands of distinct CDR3 sequences, more than 45% of them found once; the top ten carry about 7.9%. Sequenced sample: peripheral blood or thyroid tissue (not recorded which). These receptors were collected from a woman aged 18 to 35 with Graves' hyperthyroidism.

In this sample, this clonotype turned up many times. The CDR3 sequence: CAVLGETAYEQYF. CDR3 coding DNA: TGTGCCGTTCTGGGGGAGACAGCCTACGAGCAGTACTTC. The chain recombines TRBV12-3 or TRBV12-4 with TRBJ2-7; D possibly uses TRBD1 or TRBD2 (5 bases each). The CDR3 totals 13 residues. Trimming stripped 11 bases from V and 2 bases from J, with 16 bases between.

The genes are TRBV7-8 and TRBJ2-5; D is perhaps TRBD1 (6 bases). The germline V gene encodes CDR1 SGHVS and CDR2 FQNEAQ. V lost 5 bases and J 2 bases, leaving 21 bases between the germline ends. The CDR3 has 17 residues. As DNA, the CDR3 is TGTGCCAGCAGCCAACAGGGTGCGGGTGGCTTTCAAGAGACCCAGTACTTC. Translated, it gives CASSQQGAGGFQETQYF.

This clonotype occurred many times. The rearrangement joins TRBV20-1 to TRBJ1-5; D not certain. Germline V CDR1 and CDR2: DFQATT, SNEGSKA (reference sequence). Trimming stripped 0 bases from V and 7 bases from J, with 13 bases between. The CDR3 is made up of 14 amino acids. In DNA, the CDR3 is TGCAGTGCTAGAGAAAGTAATCCCAGGCAGCCCCAGCATTTT. This gives the protein CSARESNPRQPQHF.

A word on this clonotype: This clone may be a read error of a much larger clone one base away. The V gene is TRBV10-3, the J gene TRBJ1-2, with no clear D. This CDR3 contains 14 residues. Trimming stripped 3 bases from V and 4 bases from J, with 12 bases between. The germline gives CDR1 ENHRY, CDR2 SYGVKD. The CDR3 region is CAISDSTTSYGYTF. DNA for the CDR3: TGTGCCATCAGTGATTCTACAACTAGCTATGGCTACACCTTC.

The J gene is TRBJ1-6, the V gene TRBV14; D uncertain. There are 15 residues in the CDR3. Trimming took off 0 bases at V and 9 bases at J, with 12 bases between the two ends. Germline CDR1 reads SGHDN; CDR2 reads FVKESK. The CDR3 here is CASSQEYGFGSPLHF. CDR3 DNA: TGTGCCAGCAGCCAAGAGTACGGGTTCGGTTCACCCCTCCACTTT.

This clonotype was detected many times. The chain employs TRBV20-1 and TRBJ1-6; possible D gene TRBD1, 5 bases. CDR3 length: 12 residues. Germline loops: CDR1 DFQATT, CDR2 SNEGSKA (reference sequence). The V end lost 3 bases, the J end lost 10 bases, and 10 bases lay between the germline ends. In nucleotides, the CDR3 is TGCAGTGCTAGTCGCAGGGAGTCACCCCTCCACTTT. Its protein product is CSASRRESPLHF.

The chain is built from TRBV2 and TRBJ1-1; TRBD1 matches 10 bases. The CDR3 length is 15 residues. J gave up 3 bases and V 5 bases, and 6 bases lay outside the gene matches. Germline-derived CDR1 and CDR2 are SNHLY and FYNNEI. The CDR3 loop reads CASSQTGTGDTEAFF. Written as DNA, the CDR3 is TGTGCCAGCAGTCAAACCGGGACAGGGGACACTGAAGCTTTCTTT.

In its sample, this clonotype was seen a few times. The rearrangement joins TRBV7-6 to TRBJ2-7, with 12 bases that match TRBD1. The CDR3 contains 15 residues. After removal of 4 bases from V and 3 bases from J, the junction contained 4 bases not matched to a gene. Germline V CDR1 and CDR2: SGHVS, FNYEAQ. The DNA of the CDR3 is TGTGCCAGCAGCTCGGGGACAGGGGGCCACTACGAGCAGTACTTC. It translates to CASSSGTGGHYEQYF.

This clonotype showed up just a few times. The rearrangement joins TRBV20-1 to TRBJ2-7; no definite D call. The V end lost 5 bases, the J end lost 6 bases, and 20 bases lay between the germline ends. CDR1 is DFQATT, CDR2 SNEGSKA, per germline (reference sequence). This CDR3 region has 14 residues. This CDR3 is CSARRTKLFSEQYF. DNA for the CDR3: TGCAGTGCTCGCCGGACCAAATTGTTTTCCGAGCAGTACTTC.

This clonotype was counted ten times or more. The rearrangement links TRBV29-1 to TRBJ1-2; D remains ambiguous. Trimming took 0 bases from V and 7 from J, leaving 9 bases between them. This CDR3 spans 12 amino acids. Germline lookup yields CDR1 SQVTM and CDR2 ANQGSEA. The CDR3: CSVEDRGAGYTF. CDR3 DNA sequence: TGCAGCGTTGAAGATCGGGGAGCTGGCTACACCTTC.

The sample holds many counts of this clonotype. As DNA, the CDR3 is TGTGCCACCCGAGATTGGAACACTGAAGCTTTCTTT. Its translation is CATRDWNTEAFF. The chain is built from TRBV24-1 and TRBJ1-1, with no clear D. The CDR3 totals 12 residues. Germline CDR1 and CDR2: KGHDR and SFDVKD. The V and J ends lost 9 bases and 1 base respectively, with 8 bases between them.

The V and J genes are TRBV10-3 and TRBJ1-5; D is possibly TRBD1 (5 bases). The germline V gene encodes CDR1 ENHRY and CDR2 SYGVKD. CDR3 length: 15 residues. V was clipped by 4 bases and J by 6 bases, with 16 bases between them. CDR3 in DNA: TGTGCCATCAGTGCTAGAGGTAGGGGTGGTCAGCCCCAGCATTTT. Amino acid sequence: CAISARGRGGQPQHF.

This clonotype has a handful of counts. The chain uses TRBV24-1 and TRBJ1-4; 9 positions match TRBD1. Germline V CDR1 and CDR2: KGHDR, SFDVKD. The junction had 4 bases not matched to a gene; V was cut back by 4 bases and J by 5 bases. This CDR3 has 15 amino acids. CDR3 sequence (DNA): TGTGCCACCAGTGACCCGACAGGGGGAAATGAAAAACTGTTTTTT. This gives the protein CATSDPTGGNEKLFF.

This clonotype has a count of ten or more. The chain is built from TRBV7-2 and TRBJ2-7; D gene unclear. Germline CDR1 reads SGHTA; CDR2 reads FQGNSA. V lost 0 bases and J lost 1, with 4 bases in between. This CDR3 spans 13 amino acids. The CDR3 is CASSLADSYEQYF. The CDR3 DNA follows: TGTGCCAGCAGCTTAGCGGATTCCTACGAGCAGTACTTC.

As regards this clonotype: With a much larger clone just one base away, this may be a read error. The rearrangement uses TRBV7-9 and TRBJ1-5; D not resolved. The CDR3 spans 12 residues. Germline assignment: CDR1 SEHNR and CDR2 FQNEAQ (reference sequence). This CDR3 reads CASTLGERPQHF. CDR3 sequence (DNA): TGTGCCAGCACCTTAGGCGAGAGGCCCCAGCATTTT.

This clonotype was seen only a few times. The chain is built from TRBV2 and TRBJ1-2; 9 bases map to TRBD1. This CDR3 has 16 amino acids. V lost 5 bases and J lost 3; bases outside the gene matches: 10. The germline CDR1 and CDR2 sequences are SNHLY and FYNNEI. Here the CDR3 DNA reads TGTGCCAGCAGTTCCGAAGGGGACAGGGACGACTATGGCTACACCTTC. Its translation: CASSSEGDRDDYGYTF.

A note on this clonotype: One end of the junction does not line up with germline, which may come from a read error. The chain uses TRBV5-1 and TRBJ2-7; 8 bases align to TRBD1. This CDR3 has 11 amino acids. Germline values: CDR1 SGHRS, CDR2 YFSETQ. The CDR3 sequence is CTSRGQDEQYF. The CDR3 bases are TGCACCAGCAGGGGGCAGGACGAGCAGTACTTC.

The chain joins TRBV12-3 or TRBV12-4 to TRBJ1-2; 7 nucleotides line up with TRBD1. The CDR3 totals 14 residues. The ends lost 6 bases at V and 3 bases at J; junction bases unmatched: 7. The CDR3 coding sequence is TGTGCCAGCAGAACCCCCGGGACAGACTATGGCTACACCTTC. Translated: CASRTPGTDYGYTF.